This T cell receptor beta chain originates from a study of shared clonotypes between healthy human individuals. V was pared by 3 bases and J by 5 bases, with 6 bases of the junction left unmatched. CDR3 length: 15 amino acids. Germline CDR1 and CDR2: SGHRS and YFSETQ. Produced via immunoSEQ multiplex PCR; TCRdb's table is partial and in-frame only. Of over a million clones detected, around 95% appear once; the ten largest clones hold roughly 1.2%. Material for sequencing was naive CD4+ T cells sorted from blood. The subset is: CD45RA+ positively selected. The J gene is TRBJ2-1, the V gene TRBV5-1, with 9 bases matching TRBD2. The sequence derives from a man aged 25 to 45 in good health. The CDR3 reads CASSSAGGGDNEQFF. The CDR3 DNA reads as TGCGCCAGCAGCTCCGCGGGAGGGGGGGACAATGAGCAGTTCTTC. The full variable domain, with the rest looked up from reference TRBV5-1 and TRBJ2-1, is KAGVTQTPRYLIKTRGQQVTLSCSPISGHRSVSWYQQTPGQGLQFLFEYFSETQRNKGNFPGRFSGRQFSNSRSEMNVSTLELGDSALYLCASSSAGGGDNEQFFGPGTRLTVL.